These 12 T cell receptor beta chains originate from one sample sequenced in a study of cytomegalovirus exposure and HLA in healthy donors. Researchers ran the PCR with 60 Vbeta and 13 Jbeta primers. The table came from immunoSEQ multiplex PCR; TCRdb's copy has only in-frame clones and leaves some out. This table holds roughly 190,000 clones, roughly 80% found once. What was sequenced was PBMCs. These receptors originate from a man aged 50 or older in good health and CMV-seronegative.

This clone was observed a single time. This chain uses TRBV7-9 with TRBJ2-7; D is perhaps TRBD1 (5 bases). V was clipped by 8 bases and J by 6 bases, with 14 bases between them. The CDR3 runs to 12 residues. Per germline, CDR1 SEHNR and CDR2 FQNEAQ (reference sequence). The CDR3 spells CASSRSQGEQYF. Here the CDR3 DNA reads TGTGCCAGCTCACGGTCCCAGGGCGAGCAGTACTTC. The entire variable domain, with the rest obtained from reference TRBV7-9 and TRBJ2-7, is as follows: DTGVSQNPRHKITKRGQNVTFRCDPISEHNRLYWYRQTLGQGPEFLTYFQNEAQLEKSRLLSDRFSAERPKGSFSTLEIQRTEQGDSAMYLCASSRSQGEQYFGPGTRLTVT.

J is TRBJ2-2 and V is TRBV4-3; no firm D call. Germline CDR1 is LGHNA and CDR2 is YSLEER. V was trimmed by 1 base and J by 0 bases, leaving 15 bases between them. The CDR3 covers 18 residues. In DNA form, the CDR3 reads TGCGCCAGCAGCCAAGCTGCGAGTTCAATAGCGAACACCGGGGAGCTGTTTTTT. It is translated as CASSQAASSIANTGELFF.

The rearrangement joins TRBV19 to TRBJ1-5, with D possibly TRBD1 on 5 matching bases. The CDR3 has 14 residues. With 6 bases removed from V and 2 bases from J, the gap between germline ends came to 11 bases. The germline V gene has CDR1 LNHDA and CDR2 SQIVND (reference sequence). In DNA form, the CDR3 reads TGTGCCAGTAGGGTGGCGGGGCGCAATCAGCCCCAGCATTTT. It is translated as CASRVAGRNQPQHF.

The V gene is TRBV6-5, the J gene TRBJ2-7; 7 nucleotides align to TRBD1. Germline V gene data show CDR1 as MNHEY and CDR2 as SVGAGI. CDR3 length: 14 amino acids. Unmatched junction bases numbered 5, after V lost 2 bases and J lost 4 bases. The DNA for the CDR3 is TGTGCCAGCAGTTACCAACAGGGGAATTACGAGCAGTACTTC. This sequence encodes CASSYQQGNYEQYF.

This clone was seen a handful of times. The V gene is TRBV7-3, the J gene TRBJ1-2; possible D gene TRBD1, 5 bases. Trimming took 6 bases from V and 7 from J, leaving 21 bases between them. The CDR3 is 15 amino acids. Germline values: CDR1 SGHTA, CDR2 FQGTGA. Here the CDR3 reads CASRSSAGLTSGYTF. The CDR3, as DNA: TGTGCCAGCAGGTCCTCTGCGGGACTGACTAGTGGCTACACCTTC.

CDR3: CASSSGGMNTEAFF. The CDR3 DNA reads as TGTGCCAGCAGCTCCGGAGGGATGAACACTGAAGCTTTCTTT. This chain connects TRBV7-6 to TRBJ1-1; D is uncertain. The CDR3 covers 14 residues. Trimming removed 4 bases from V and 0 bases from J, with 9 bases in between. The germline gives CDR1 SGHVS, CDR2 FNYEAQ.

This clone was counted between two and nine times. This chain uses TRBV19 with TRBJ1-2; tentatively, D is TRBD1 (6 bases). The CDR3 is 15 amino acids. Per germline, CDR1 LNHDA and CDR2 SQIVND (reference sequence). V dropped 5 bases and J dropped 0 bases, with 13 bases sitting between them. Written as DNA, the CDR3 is TGTGCCAGTAGTGTCGACAGGACCTCTAACTATGGCTACACCTTC. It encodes CASSVDRTSNYGYTF.

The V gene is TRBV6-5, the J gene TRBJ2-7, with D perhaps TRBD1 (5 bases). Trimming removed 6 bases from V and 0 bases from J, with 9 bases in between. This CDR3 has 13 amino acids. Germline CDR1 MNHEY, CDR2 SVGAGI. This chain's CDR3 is CASRQVSSYEQYF. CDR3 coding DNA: TGTGCCAGCAGACAGGTTAGCTCCTACGAGCAGTACTTC.

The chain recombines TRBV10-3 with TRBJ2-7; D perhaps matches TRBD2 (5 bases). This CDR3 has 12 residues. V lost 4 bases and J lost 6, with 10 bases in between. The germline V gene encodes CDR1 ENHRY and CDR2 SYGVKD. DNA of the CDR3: TGTGCCATCAGTGCGAGAGAGGGCGAGCAGTACTTC. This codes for CAISAREGEQYF.

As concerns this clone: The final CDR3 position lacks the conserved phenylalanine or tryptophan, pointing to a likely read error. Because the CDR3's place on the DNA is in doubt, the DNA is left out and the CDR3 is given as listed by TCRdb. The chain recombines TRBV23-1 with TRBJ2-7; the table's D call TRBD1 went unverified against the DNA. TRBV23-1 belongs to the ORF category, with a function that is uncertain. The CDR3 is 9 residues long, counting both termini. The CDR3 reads CASSLTGPS.

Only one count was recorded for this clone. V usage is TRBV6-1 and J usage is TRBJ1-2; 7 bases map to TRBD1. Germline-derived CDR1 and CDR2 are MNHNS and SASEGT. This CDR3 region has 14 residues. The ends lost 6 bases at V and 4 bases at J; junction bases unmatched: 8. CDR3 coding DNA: TGTGCCAGCAGCCTCCAAGGGGACAGCTATGGCTACACCTTC. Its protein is CASSLQGDSYGYTF.

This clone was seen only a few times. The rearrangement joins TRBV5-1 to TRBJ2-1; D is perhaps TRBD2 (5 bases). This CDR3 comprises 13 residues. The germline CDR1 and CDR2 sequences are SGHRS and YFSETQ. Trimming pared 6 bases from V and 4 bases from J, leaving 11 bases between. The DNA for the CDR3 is TGCGCCAGCACCCAACGGGGATACAATGAGCAGTTCTTC. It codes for CASTQRGYNEQFF.